The 24 T cell receptor beta chains reported below all come from one sample, sequenced in a study of control samples from healthy donors and cancer patients. Clones were sequenced by immunoSEQ multiplex PCR, and TCRdb holds only the in-frame ones, with some missing. The data show about 70,000 clones, approximately 94% seen once. Sequenced input: blood. Receptors were obtained from a young woman in good health.

The chain joins TRBV4-2 to TRBJ1-1; TRBD1 matches 9 bases. The CDR3 consists of 15 residues. The V segment lost 4 bases and the J segment 1 base; nucleotides outside the gene matches: 4. CDR1 and CDR2 from the germline V gene are LGHNA and YNFKEQ. The CDR3 protein is CASSRRDRENTEAFF. For the CDR3, the DNA is TGTGCCAGCAGCCGGCGGGACAGGGAGAACACTGAAGCTTTCTTT.

This clone appeared a single time. The V and J genes are TRBV19 and TRBJ1-3, with TRBD1 as a possible D gene (6 bases). The CDR3 extends over 14 amino acids. The ends were cut back, 6 bases at V and 3 bases at J, with 12 bases in the middle. Per germline, CDR1 LNHDA and CDR2 SQIVND (reference sequence). The CDR3 region is CASRPGQLGNTIYF. The CDR3 coding sequence is TGTGCCAGTAGACCCGGACAGCTTGGAAACACCATATATTTT.

The chain has TRBV7-3 and TRBJ2-3, with D uncertain. V lost 4 bases and J 0 bases, leaving 14 bases between the germline ends. Germline V CDR1 and CDR2: SGHTA, FQGTGA. The CDR3 consists of 16 residues. The CDR3: CASSSGQASSTDTQYF. CDR3 nucleotide sequence: TGTGCCAGCAGCTCGGGCCAAGCCTCTAGCACAGATACGCAGTATTTT. Using reference TRBV7-3 and TRBJ2-3 for the parts outside the CDR3, the full variable domain is GAGVSQTPSNKVTEKGKYVELRCDPISGHTALYWYRQSLGQGPEFLIYFQGTGAADDSGLPNDRFFAVRPEGSVSTLKIQRTERGDSAVYLCASSSGQASSTDTQYFGPGTRLTVL.

This clone was recorded only once. The chain links TRBV18 to TRBJ2-1; 8 bases line up with TRBD2. J was trimmed by 8 bases and V by 0 bases; bases with no gene match: 3. Germline CDR1 is KGHSH and CDR2 is LQKENI. CDR3 length: 14 residues. The CDR3 region has the DNA TGTGCCAGCTCACCACCGAGCGGGGGTGATGAGCAGTTCTTC. Translation: CASSPPSGGDEQFF.

The chain's CDR3 is CATSDWETGDFYGYTF. Here the CDR3 DNA reads TGTGCCACCAGTGATTGGGAGACAGGGGATTTTTATGGCTACACCTTC. This sequence joins TRBV24-1 and TRBJ1-2; 8 bases match TRBD1. Trimming cost V 2 bases and J 5 bases; bases outside gene matches: 9. The germline CDR1 and CDR2 sequences are KGHDR and SFDVKD. The length of the CDR3 is 16 residues.

The V call is TRBV7-9, the J call TRBJ1-2; perhaps TRBD1 as D (5 bases). In germline, CDR1 is SEHNR, CDR2 FQNEAQ (reference sequence). The CDR3 runs 15 residues. Trimming took off 5 bases at V and 0 bases at J, with 13 bases between the two ends. The CDR3 protein is CASSLRQGTNYGYTF. The CDR3 DNA follows: TGTGCCAGCAGCCTAAGGCAGGGTACTAACTATGGCTACACCTTC. Together with reference TRBV7-9 and TRBJ1-2, the CDR3 gives the full variable domain: DTGVSQNPRHKITKRGQNVTFRCDPISEHNRLYWYRQTLGQGPEFLTYFQNEAQLEKSRLLSDRFSAERPKGSFSTLEIQRTEQGDSAMYLCASSLRQGTNYGYTFGSGTRLTVV.

The J gene is TRBJ1-3, the V gene TRBV6-6; a possible D gene is TRBD1 (5 bases). Trimming cost V 6 bases and J 0 bases, with 15 bases left between them. Germline V gene lookup returns CDR1 MNHNY and CDR2 SVGAGI (reference sequence). The CDR3 has 16 amino acids. CDR3 nucleotides: TGTGCCAGCAGCCTCCCTCGGGACTACTCTGGAAACACCATATATTTT. Protein: CASSLPRDYSGNTIYF.

This clone was recorded only once. This sequence joins TRBV15 and TRBJ1-4; D possibly corresponds to TRBD1 (5 bases). The V end lost 0 bases, the J end lost 4 bases, and 12 bases lay between the germline ends. The CDR3 is 16 residues long. Per the germline V gene, CDR1 is LNHNV and CDR2 is YYDKDF (reference sequence). CDR3 residues: CATSRDQGVGNEKLFF. Written as DNA, the CDR3 is TGTGCCACCAGCAGAGATCAGGGAGTGGGTAATGAAAAACTGTTTTTT.

V usage is TRBV28 and J usage is TRBJ1-2; D unresolved. V gave up 3 bases and J gave up 4 bases, with 12 bases separating them. Germline V gene sequence: CDR1 MDHEN, CDR2 SYDVKM. The CDR3 is 14 amino acids. The CDR3 sequence: CASSFYGEGYGYTF. The CDR3 nucleotides read TGTGCCAGCAGTTTCTATGGGGAGGGCTATGGCTACACCTTC.

This clone has a single count. The chain combines TRBV3-1 (or the pseudogene TRBV3-2) with TRBJ1-5; D gene uncertain. The CDR3 covers 14 residues. The V end lost 0 bases, the J end lost 6 bases, and 9 bases lay between the germline ends. Per germline, CDR1 LGHDT and CDR2 YNNKEL (reference sequence). CDR3 nucleotide sequence: TGTGCCAGCAGCCAAGACACGCTGGGTCAGCCCCAGCATTTT. Residues: CASSQDTLGQPQHF.

This clone is a singleton in its sample. The chain recombines TRBV4-2 with TRBJ2-5; 9 nucleotides agree with TRBD2. V shed 2 bases, J shed 5 bases, and the junction held 6 bases outside the gene matches. The CDR3 totals 15 residues. The germline V gene encodes CDR1 LGHNA and CDR2 YNFKEQ. The CDR3 DNA reads as TGTGCCAGCAGCCAAAGCGCGGGGGGGCGGGAGACCCAGTACTTC. Its translation: CASSQSAGGRETQYF.

The chain employs TRBV5-1 and TRBJ2-1; D possibly corresponds to TRBD2 (5 bases). This CDR3 has 15 residues. Germline-derived CDR1 and CDR2 are SGHRS and YFSETQ. V lost 0 bases and J 6 bases, leaving 13 bases between the germline ends. CDR3: CASSLGPSRINEQFF. CDR3 bases: TGCGCCAGCAGCTTGGGGCCTAGCCGTATCAATGAGCAGTTCTTC.

This chain joins TRBV7-2 and TRBJ2-5; no clear D. CDR3 size: 13 residues. Trimming shortened V by 0 bases and J by 7 bases, and 9 bases separated the two germline ends. Germline values: CDR1 SGHTA, CDR2 FQGNSA. The CDR3 DNA reads TGTGCCAGCAGCTTAGCGCTAGTTGGGACCCAGTACTTC. This encodes CASSLALVGTQYF.

The chain carries TRBV28 and TRBJ2-5; D unclear. The CDR3 totals 14 residues. V dropped 3 bases and J dropped 2 bases, with 10 bases sitting between them. Germline CDR1 reads MDHEN; CDR2 reads SYDVKM. Written as DNA, the CDR3 is TGTGCCAGCAGTTTTGACACCACACAAGAGACCCAGTACTTC. The encoded protein is CASSFDTTQETQYF.

The rearrangement links TRBV12-3 or TRBV12-4 to TRBJ2-2; TRBD2 is a possible D gene (5 bases). The CDR3 sequence is 12 residues long. The ends were cut back, 5 bases at V and 7 bases at J, with 8 bases in the middle. CDR3 nucleotides: TGTGCCAGCAGTCGGGGATTCGGGGAGCTGTTTTTT. As protein: CASSRGFGELFF.

The J gene is TRBJ1-2, the V gene TRBV27, with TRBD1 as a possible D gene (5 bases). The germline V gene has CDR1 MNHEY and CDR2 SMNVEV (reference sequence). Trimming stripped 5 bases from V and 3 bases from J, with 10 bases between. This CDR3 contains 13 residues. CDR3 nucleotides: TGTGCCAGCAGTAGGGGAATCTACTATGGCTACACCTTC. Protein product: CASSRGIYYGYTF.

V is TRBV3-1 (or the pseudogene TRBV3-2) and J is TRBJ2-1; 10 nucleotides match TRBD2. V dropped 4 bases and J dropped 2; count of bases not matched to a gene: 2. Germline CDR1 is LGHDT and CDR2 is YNNKEL (reference sequence). This CDR3 region has 15 residues. This CDR3 reads CASSPLAGAYNEQFF. The DNA for the CDR3 is TGTGCCAGCAGCCCCCTAGCGGGGGCCTACAATGAGCAGTTCTTC.

The chain joins TRBV11-2 to TRBJ1-6; D might be TRBD1 (6 bases). Per germline, CDR1 SGHAT and CDR2 FQNNGV. This CDR3 spans 13 amino acids. Trimming removed 5 bases from V and 8 bases from J, with 10 bases in between. Here the CDR3 DNA reads TGTGCCAGCAGCAACAGGGTTTATTCACCCCTCCACTTT. Its protein product is CASSNRVYSPLHF.

The chain is built from TRBV6-5 and TRBJ1-1, with D perhaps matching TRBD1 (6 bases). Germline values: CDR1 MNHEY, CDR2 SVGAGI. This CDR3 region has 14 residues. The V and J ends lost 6 bases and 0 bases respectively, with 11 bases between them. The DNA of the CDR3 is TGTGCCAGCAGGACCGGACAGCTGAACACTGAAGCTTTCTTT. Protein sequence: CASRTGQLNTEAFF.

This chain uses TRBV3-1 (or the pseudogene TRBV3-2) with TRBJ1-4, with a possible D match to TRBD1 (6 bases). This CDR3 contains 15 residues. V was pared by 4 bases and J by 4 bases, with 13 bases between. Germline V gene sequence: CDR1 LGHDT, CDR2 YNNKEL (reference sequence). CDR3 nucleotide sequence: TGTGCCAGCAGCCTACAGGGAGACAGTAATGAAAAACTGTTTTTT. It translates to CASSLQGDSNEKLFF.

The sample holds one count of this clone. This chain links TRBV6-5 with TRBJ1-1, with D perhaps TRBD1 (6 bases). Trimming cost V 10 bases and J 6 bases, with 12 bases left between them. Germline-derived CDR1 and CDR2 are MNHEY and SVGAGI. The CDR3 sequence is 11 residues long. The CDR3 loop reads CATSQGPEAFF. The CDR3 bases are TGTGCCACCTCCCAGGGGCCTGAAGCTTTCTTT.

This chain connects TRBV18 to TRBJ1-5; 9 positions match TRBD1. This CDR3 spans 16 amino acids. CDR1 and CDR2 (germline): KGHSH, LQKENI. V was pared by 3 bases and J by 1 base, with 4 bases of the junction left unmatched. The CDR3 reads CASSPVDRGSNQPQHF. In nucleotides, the CDR3 is TGTGCCAGCTCACCTGTGGACAGGGGAAGCAATCAGCCCCAGCATTTT.

This clone was seen once. This rearrangement joins TRBV3-1 (or the pseudogene TRBV3-2) to TRBJ1-3; D not certain. Per germline, CDR1 LGHDT and CDR2 YNNKEL (reference sequence). This CDR3 comprises 12 residues. The V end was cut by 1 base, the J end by 4 bases, with 2 bases between. The CDR3 here is CASSQAGNTIYF. CDR3 nucleotides: TGTGCCAGCAGCCAAGCAGGAAACACCATATATTTT.

V usage is TRBV3-1 (or the pseudogene TRBV3-2) and J usage is TRBJ1-2; perhaps TRBD1 as D (5 bases). Trimming removed 0 bases from V and 8 bases from J, with 19 bases in between. The length of the CDR3 is 16 residues. Germline CDR1 reads LGHDT; CDR2 reads YNNKEL (reference sequence). CDR3 DNA sequence: TGTGCCAGCAGCCAAGAGGACACTCGGGGACGTAGAGGCTACACCTTC. It codes for CASSQEDTRGRRGYTF.